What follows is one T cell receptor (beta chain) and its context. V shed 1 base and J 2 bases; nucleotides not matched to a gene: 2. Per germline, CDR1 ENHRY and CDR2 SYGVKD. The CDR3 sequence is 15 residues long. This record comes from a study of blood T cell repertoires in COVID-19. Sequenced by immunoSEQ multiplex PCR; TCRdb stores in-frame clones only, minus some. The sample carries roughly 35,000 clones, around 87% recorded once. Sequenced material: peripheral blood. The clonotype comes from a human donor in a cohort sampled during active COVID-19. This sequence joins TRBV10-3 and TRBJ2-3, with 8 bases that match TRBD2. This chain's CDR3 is CAISEWGLVTDTQYF. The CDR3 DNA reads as TGTGCCATCAGTGAGTGGGGACTAGTCACAGATACGCAGTATTTT.